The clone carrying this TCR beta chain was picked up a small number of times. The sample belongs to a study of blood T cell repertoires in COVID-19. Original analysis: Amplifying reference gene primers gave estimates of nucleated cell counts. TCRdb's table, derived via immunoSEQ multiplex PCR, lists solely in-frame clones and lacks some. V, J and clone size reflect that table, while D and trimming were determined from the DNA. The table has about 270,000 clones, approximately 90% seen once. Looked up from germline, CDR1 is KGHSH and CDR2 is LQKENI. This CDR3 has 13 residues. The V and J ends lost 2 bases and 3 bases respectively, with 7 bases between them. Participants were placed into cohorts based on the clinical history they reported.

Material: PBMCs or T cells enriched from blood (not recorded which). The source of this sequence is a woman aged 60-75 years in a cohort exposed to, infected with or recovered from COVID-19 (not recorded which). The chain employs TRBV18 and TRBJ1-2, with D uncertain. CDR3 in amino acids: CASSPEEDYGYTF. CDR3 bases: TGTGCCAGCTCACCAGAGGAGGACTATGGCTACACCTTC. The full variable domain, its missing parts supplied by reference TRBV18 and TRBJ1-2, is NAGVMQNPRHLVRRRGQEARLRCSPMKGHSHVYWYRQLPEEGLKFMVYLQKENIIDESGMPKERFSAEFPKEGPSILRIQQVVRGDSAAYFCASSPEEDYGYTFGSGTRLTVV.